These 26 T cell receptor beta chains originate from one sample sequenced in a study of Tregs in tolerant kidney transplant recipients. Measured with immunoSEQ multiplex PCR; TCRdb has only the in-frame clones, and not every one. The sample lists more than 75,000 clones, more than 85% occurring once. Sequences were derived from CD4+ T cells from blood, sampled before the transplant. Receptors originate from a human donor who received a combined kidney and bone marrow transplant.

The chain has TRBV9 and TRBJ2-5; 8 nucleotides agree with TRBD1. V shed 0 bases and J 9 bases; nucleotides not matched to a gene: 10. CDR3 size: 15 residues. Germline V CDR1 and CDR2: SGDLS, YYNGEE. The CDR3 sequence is CASSVASDRVLPQYF. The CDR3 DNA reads TGTGCCAGCAGCGTAGCCTCGGACAGGGTATTGCCCCAGTACTTC.

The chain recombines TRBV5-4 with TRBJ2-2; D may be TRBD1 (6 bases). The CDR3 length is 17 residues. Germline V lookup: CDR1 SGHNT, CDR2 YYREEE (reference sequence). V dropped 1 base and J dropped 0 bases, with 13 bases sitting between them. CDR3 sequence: CASSLRGPGANTGELFF. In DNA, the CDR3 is TGTGCCAGCAGCTTGAGAGGACCAGGGGCGAACACCGGGGAGCTGTTTTTT.

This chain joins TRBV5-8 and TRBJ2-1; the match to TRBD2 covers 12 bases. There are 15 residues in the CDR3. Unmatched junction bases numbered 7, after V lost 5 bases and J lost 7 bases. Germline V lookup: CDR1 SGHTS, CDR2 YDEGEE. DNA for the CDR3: TGTGCCAGCAGTACCGGGACTAGCGGGTTAAATGAGCAGTTCTTC. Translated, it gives CASSTGTSGLNEQFF.

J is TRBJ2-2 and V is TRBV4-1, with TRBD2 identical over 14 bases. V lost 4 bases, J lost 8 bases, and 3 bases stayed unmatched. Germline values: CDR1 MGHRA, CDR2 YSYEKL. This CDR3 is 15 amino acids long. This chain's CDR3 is CASSLGLAGVGELFF. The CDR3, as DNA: TGCGCCAGCAGCCTGGGACTAGCGGGAGTAGGGGAGCTGTTTTTT.

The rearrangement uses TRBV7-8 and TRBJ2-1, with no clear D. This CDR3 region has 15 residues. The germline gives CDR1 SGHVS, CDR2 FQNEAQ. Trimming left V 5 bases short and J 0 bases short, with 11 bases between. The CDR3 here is CASSPDWSSYNEQFF. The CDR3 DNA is TGTGCCAGCAGCCCAGACTGGAGCTCCTACAATGAGCAGTTCTTC.

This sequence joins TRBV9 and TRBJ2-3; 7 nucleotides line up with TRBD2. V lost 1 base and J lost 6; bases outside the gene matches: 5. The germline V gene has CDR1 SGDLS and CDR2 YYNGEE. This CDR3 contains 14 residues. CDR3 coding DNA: TGTGCCAGCAGCGTAACGGCGGGAGCTGATACGCAGTATTTT. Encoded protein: CASSVTAGADTQYF.

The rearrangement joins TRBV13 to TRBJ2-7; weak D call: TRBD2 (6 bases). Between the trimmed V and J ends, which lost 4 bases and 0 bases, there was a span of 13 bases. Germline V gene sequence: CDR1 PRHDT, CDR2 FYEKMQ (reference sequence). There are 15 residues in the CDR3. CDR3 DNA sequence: TGTGCCAGCAGCTATTGGCTAGCGAACTCCTACGAGCAGTACTTC. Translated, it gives CASSYWLANSYEQYF.

In nucleotides, the CDR3 is TGTGCCAGCAGCTTAGAATACAGTTATTCACCCCTCCACTTT. Translation gives CASSLEYSYSPLHF. The chain recombines TRBV7-2 with TRBJ1-6; D gene unclear. V was clipped by 1 base and J by 8 bases, with 9 bases between them. The CDR3 has 14 amino acids. CDR1 and CDR2 from the germline V gene are SGHTA and FQGNSA.

DNA for the CDR3: TGCGCCAGCAGCCTGATACCTCATAGCGGGAACACAGATACGCAGTATTTT. Amino acids: CASSLIPHSGNTDTQYF. This chain connects TRBV5-1 to TRBJ2-3; TRBD2 aligns across 8 bases. Germline loops: CDR1 SGHRS, CDR2 YFSETQ. With V trimmed by 4 bases and J by 2 bases, 12 bases remained unmatched. The CDR3 totals 17 residues.

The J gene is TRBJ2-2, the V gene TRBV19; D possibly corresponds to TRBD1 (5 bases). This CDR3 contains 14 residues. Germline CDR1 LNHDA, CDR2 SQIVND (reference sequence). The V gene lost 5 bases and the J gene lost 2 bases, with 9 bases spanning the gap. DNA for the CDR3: TGTGCCAGTAGTGTCCAGGGTAACACCGGGGAGCTGTTTTTT. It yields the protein CASSVQGNTGELFF.

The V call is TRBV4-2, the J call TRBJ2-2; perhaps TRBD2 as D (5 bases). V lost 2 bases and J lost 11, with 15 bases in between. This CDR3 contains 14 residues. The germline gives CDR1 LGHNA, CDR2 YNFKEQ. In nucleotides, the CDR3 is TGTGCCAGCAGCCAAAGTACCTATGAGGGTGAGCTGTTTTTT. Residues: CASSQSTYEGELFF.

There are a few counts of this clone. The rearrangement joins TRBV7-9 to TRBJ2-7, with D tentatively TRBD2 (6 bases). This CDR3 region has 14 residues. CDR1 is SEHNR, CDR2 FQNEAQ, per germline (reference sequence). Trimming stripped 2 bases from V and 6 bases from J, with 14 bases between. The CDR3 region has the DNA TGTGCCAGCAGCTTACGACTAGTAGTCGGCGAGCAGTACTTC. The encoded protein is CASSLRLVVGEQYF.

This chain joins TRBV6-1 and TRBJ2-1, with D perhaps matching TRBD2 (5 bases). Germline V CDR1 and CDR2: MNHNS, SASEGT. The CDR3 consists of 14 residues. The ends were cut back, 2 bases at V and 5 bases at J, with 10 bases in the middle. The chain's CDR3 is CASSEFNGNNEQFF. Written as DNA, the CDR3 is TGTGCCAGCAGTGAATTCAACGGGAACAATGAGCAGTTCTTC.

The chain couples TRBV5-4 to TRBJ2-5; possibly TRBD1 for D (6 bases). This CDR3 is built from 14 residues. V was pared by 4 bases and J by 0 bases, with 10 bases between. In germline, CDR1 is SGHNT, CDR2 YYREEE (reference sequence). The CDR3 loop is CASSKDSYQETQYF. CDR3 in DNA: TGTGCCAGCAGCAAGGACAGTTACCAAGAGACCCAGTACTTC.

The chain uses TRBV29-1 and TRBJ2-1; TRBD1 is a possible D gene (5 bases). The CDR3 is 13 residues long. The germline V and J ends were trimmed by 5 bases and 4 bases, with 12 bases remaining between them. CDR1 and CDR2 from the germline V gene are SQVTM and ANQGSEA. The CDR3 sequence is CSVFMGQYNEQFF. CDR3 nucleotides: TGCAGCGTTTTCATGGGGCAATACAATGAGCAGTTCTTC.

CDR3 in amino acids: CARSLAAGGPYNEQFF. The CDR3 DNA reads TGTGCCAGAAGCTTGGCAGCGGGGGGGCCTTACAATGAGCAGTTCTTC. V usage is TRBV5-3 and J usage is TRBJ2-1; 10 nucleotides match TRBD2. TRBV5-3 is an ORF, and what it does is uncertain. J lost 4 bases, V lost 0 bases, and 4 bases had no gene match. This CDR3 has 16 residues.

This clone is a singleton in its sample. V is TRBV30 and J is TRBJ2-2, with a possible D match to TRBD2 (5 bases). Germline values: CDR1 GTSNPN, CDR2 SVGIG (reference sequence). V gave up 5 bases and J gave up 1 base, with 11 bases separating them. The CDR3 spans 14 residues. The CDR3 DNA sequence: TGTGCCTGGTCCGGACTGCTGAACACCGGGGAGCTGTTTTTT. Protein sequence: CAWSGLLNTGELFF.

The CDR3 DNA reads TGTGCCAGCAGTGAAGCGTACGGGCCGGGGACTGAAGCTTTCTTT. Amino acid sequence: CASSEAYGPGTEAFF. The rearrangement uses TRBV6-1 and TRBJ1-1; D ambiguous. Trimming removed 0 bases from V and 5 bases from J, with 13 bases in between. The V gene's germline CDR1 is MNHNS and CDR2 SASEGT. The CDR3 has 15 residues.

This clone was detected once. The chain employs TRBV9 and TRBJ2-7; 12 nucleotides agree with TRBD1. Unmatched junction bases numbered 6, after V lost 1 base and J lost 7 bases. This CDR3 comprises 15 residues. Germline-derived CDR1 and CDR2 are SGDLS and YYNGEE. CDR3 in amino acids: CASSVSGTGGAEQYF. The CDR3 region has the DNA TGTGCCAGCAGCGTATCCGGGACAGGGGGCGCGGAGCAGTACTTC. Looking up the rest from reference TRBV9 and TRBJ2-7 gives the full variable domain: DSGVTQTPKHLITATGQRVTLRCSPRSGDLSVYWYQQSLDQGLQFLIQYYNGEERAKGNILERFSAQQFPDLHSELNLSSLELGDSALYFCASSVSGTGGAEQYFGPGTRLTVT.

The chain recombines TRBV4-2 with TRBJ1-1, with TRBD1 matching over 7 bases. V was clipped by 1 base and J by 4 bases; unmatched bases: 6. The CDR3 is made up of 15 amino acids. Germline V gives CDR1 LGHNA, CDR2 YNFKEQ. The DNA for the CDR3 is TGTGCCAGCAGCCAAGCGGACAGGCGGGGCACTGAAGCTTTCTTT. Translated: CASSQADRRGTEAFF.

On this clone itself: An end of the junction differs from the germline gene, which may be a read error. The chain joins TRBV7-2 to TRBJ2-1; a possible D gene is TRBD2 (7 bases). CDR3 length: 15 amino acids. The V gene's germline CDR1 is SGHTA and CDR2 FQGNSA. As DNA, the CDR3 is TGTGCCAGCAGCTTTGACGGGGGGCTTTACAATGAGCAGCTCTTC. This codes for CASSFDGGLYNEQLF. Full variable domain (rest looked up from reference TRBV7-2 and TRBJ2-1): GAGVSQSPSNKVTEKGKDVELRCDPISGHTALYWYRQSLGQGLEFLIYFQGNSAPDKSGLPSDRFSAERTGGSVSTLTIQRTQQEDSAVYLCASSFDGGLYNEQLFGPGTRLTVL.

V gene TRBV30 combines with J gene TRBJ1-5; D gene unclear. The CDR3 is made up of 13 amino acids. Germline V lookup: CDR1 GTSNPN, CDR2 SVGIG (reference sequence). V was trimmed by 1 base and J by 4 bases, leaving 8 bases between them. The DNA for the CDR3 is TGTGCCTGGAGTGAGACACCAAATCAGCCCCAGCATTTT. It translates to CAWSETPNQPQHF.

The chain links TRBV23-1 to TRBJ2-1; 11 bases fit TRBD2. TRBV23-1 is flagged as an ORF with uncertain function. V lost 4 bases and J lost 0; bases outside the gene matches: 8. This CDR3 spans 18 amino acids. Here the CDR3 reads CASSPLAGGINSYNEQFF. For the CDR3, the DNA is TGCGCCAGCAGTCCCTTAGCGGGAGGGATAAACTCCTACAATGAGCAGTTCTTC.

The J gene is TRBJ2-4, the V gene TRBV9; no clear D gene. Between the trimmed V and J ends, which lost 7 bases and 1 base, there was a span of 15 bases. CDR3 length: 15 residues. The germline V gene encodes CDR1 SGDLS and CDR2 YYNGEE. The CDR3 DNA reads TGTGCCAGCGCTAGTAGCCCCACGGCCAAAAACATTCAGTACTTC. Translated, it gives CASASSPTAKNIQYF.

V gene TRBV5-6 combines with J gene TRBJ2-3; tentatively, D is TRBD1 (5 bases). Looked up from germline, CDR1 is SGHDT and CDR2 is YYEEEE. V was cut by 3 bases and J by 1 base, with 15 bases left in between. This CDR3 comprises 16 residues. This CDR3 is CASSSARQWGTDTQYF. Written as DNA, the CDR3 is TGTGCCAGCAGCTCGGCGCGACAGTGGGGCACAGATACGCAGTATTTT. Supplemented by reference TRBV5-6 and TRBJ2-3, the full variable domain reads DAGVTQSPTHLIKTRGQQVTLRCSPKSGHDTVSWYQQALGQGPQFIFQYYEEEERQRGNFPDRFSGHQFPNYSSELNVNALLLGDSALYLCASSSARQWGTDTQYFGPGTRLTVL.

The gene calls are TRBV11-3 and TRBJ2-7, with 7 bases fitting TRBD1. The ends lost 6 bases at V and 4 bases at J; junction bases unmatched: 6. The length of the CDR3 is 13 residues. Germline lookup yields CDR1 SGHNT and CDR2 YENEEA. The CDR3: CASSQARGYEQYF. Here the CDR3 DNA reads TGTGCCAGCAGTCAAGCCAGGGGGTACGAGCAGTACTTC.